This note documents a single T cell receptor beta chain sequence. Its antigen is not known. The data originate from a study of cytomegalovirus exposure and HLA in healthy donors. Background on the study: The Caucasian-associated ancestry cluster contained 81% of the approximately 400 genotyped donors.

The CDR3 contains 15 residues. Germline V gene sequence: CDR1 SEHNR, CDR2 FQNEAQ (reference sequence). Trimming left V 5 bases short and J 1 base short, with 11 bases between. Findings of the study overall: At a 0.05 false discovery rate, a later analysis found around 17,000 TCR beta sequences to be associated with HLA alleles. It was approximately 170 TCR beta chains that were listed as cytomegalovirus-associated.

Vbeta (60) and Jbeta (13) primers were used in the PCR. Repertoires were generated with immunoSEQ multiplex PCR, while TCRdb's copy carries only in-frame clones and drops some. The sample lists 200,000 to 250,000 clones; around 80% were seen once. The sequenced sample consisted of PBMCs. The TCR sequence derives from a boy aged 2 to 10 in good health and CMV-seronegative. The chain carries TRBV7-9 and TRBJ2-2; D possibly corresponds to TRBD1 (6 bases). In DNA form, the CDR3 reads TGTGCCAGCAGCCCGACAGGCTGGAACACCGGGGAGCTGTTTTTT. Protein: CASSPTGWNTGELFF.